What follows are 14 T cell receptor beta chains derived from one specimen sequenced in a study of shared clonotypes between healthy human individuals. TCRdb's copy holds only in-frame clones and misses some; the assay was immunoSEQ multiplex PCR. The repertoire includes roughly 2,000,000 clones, around 95% of them detected once, and over 1.5% sits in the top ten. It was CD45RO-negative cells, positively selected for CCR7, that made up naive CD8 cells, with terminally differentiated effector memory CD45RA+ cells excluded. Input material: naive CD8+ T cells from PBMCs. The receptors here all came from a man aged 18 to 30 in good health. Some clones in this sample may be carry-over from other donors' samples.

The V and J genes are TRBV7-9 and TRBJ2-1; 9 nucleotides line up with TRBD2. Germline CDR1 and CDR2: SEHNR and FQNEAQ (reference sequence). The CDR3 is 18 amino acids. Germline trimming cut 5 bases from V and 7 bases from J; bases unmatched to any gene: 18. The CDR3 here is CASSAHPGVAGDRNEQFF. In nucleotides, the CDR3 is TGTGCCAGCAGCGCCCACCCCGGGGTAGCGGGAGACCGGAATGAGCAGTTCTTC.

This clone has a single count. The V call is TRBV6-1, the J call TRBJ1-5, with D tentatively TRBD1 (5 bases). Trimming took 4 bases from V and 3 from J, leaving 16 bases between them. The CDR3 extends over 16 amino acids. Germline CDR1 MNHNS, CDR2 SASEGT. In DNA, the CDR3 is TGTGCCAGCAGTGTTCCTCCCCGGGACCCCAATCAGCCCCAGCATTTT. This codes for CASSVPPRDPNQPQHF.

This clone was seen only a few times. The V gene is TRBV9, the J gene TRBJ2-1, with a weak D call TRBD2 (5 bases). The CDR3 sequence is 13 residues long. CDR1 SGDLS and CDR2 YYNGEE come from the germline V gene. Trimming pared 0 bases from V and 8 bases from J, leaving 9 bases between. For the CDR3, the DNA is TGTGCCAGCAGCGTAGGGAGGTACGATGAGCAGTTCTTC. Translating gives CASSVGRYDEQFF.

The chain links TRBV6-5 to TRBJ1-1; TRBD1 matches 8 bases. This CDR3 contains 13 residues. The trim removed 4 bases at V and 6 bases at J, leaving 4 bases unmatched. Germline CDR1 MNHEY, CDR2 SVGAGI. CDR3 bases: TGTGCCAGCAGTTCGATGACAGGGGCTGAAGCTTTCTTT. It translates to CASSSMTGAEAFF.

The chain recombines TRBV5-6 with TRBJ2-4, with D unresolved. The CDR3 length is 14 residues. Trimming left V 0 bases short and J 3 bases short, with 7 bases between. In germline, CDR1 is SGHDT, CDR2 YYEEEE. CDR3: CASSLGLDKNIQYF. CDR3 coding DNA: TGTGCCAGCAGCTTGGGGCTAGACAAAAACATTCAGTACTTC.

DNA of the CDR3: TGCGCCAGCAGCCAATCCGAAGCGGACCTTAGTAATGAGCAGTTCTTC. This codes for CASSQSEADLSNEQFF. J is TRBJ2-1 and V is TRBV4-1, with D possibly matching TRBD2 (5 bases). Germline V gives CDR1 MGHRA, CDR2 YSYEKL. This CDR3 has 16 amino acids. Trimming shortened V by 2 bases and J by 7 bases, and 18 bases separated the two germline ends.

This clone was recorded once. J is TRBJ2-7 and V is TRBV27; TRBD2 is a possible D gene (5 bases). The V gene's germline CDR1 is MNHEY and CDR2 SMNVEV (reference sequence). V shed 8 bases and J shed 0 bases, with 11 bases lying between them. The CDR3 is made up of 13 amino acids. The CDR3 spells CASSWESSYEQYF. The CDR3 DNA follows: TGTGCCAGCTCCTGGGAGAGCTCCTACGAGCAGTACTTC.

A few counts support this clone. The chain's CDR3 is CAIGRSLLYGYTF. As DNA, the CDR3 is TGTGCCATCGGCAGGTCTCTGCTCTATGGCTACACCTTC. This chain links TRBV10-3 with TRBJ1-2; the D is unclear. The CDR3 has 13 amino acids. V was shortened by 8 bases and J by 4 bases, with 14 bases between the two germline ends. Germline lookup yields CDR1 ENHRY and CDR2 SYGVKD.

The chain is built from TRBV27 and TRBJ1-2; TRBD1 agrees at 10 bases. Trimming at V came to 4 bases and at J to 8 bases, leaving 10 bases not matched to a gene. Germline CDR1 and CDR2: MNHEY and SMNVEV (reference sequence). The CDR3 spans 15 residues. CDR3 in DNA: TGTGCCAGCAGTTCCCTCGGGACAGGGGAAGGCGGCTACACCTTC. Protein: CASSSLGTGEGGYTF.

The CDR3 loop reads CASSPTPTGWGSYNEQFF. In DNA form, the CDR3 reads TGTGCCAGCTCCCCTACCCCCACAGGGTGGGGCTCCTACAATGAGCAGTTCTTC. The chain uses TRBV18 and TRBJ2-1; tentative D call: TRBD1 (6 bases). CDR1 is KGHSH, CDR2 LQKENI, per germline. The CDR3 has 18 residues. The V end lost 6 bases, the J end lost 0 bases, and 21 bases lay between the germline ends.

As to this clone: The sample holds other DNA sequences that translate to the same CDR3. The V gene is TRBV9, the J gene TRBJ2-1, with no clear D. The germline V gene has CDR1 SGDLS and CDR2 YYNGEE. CDR3 size: 12 residues. V was trimmed by 5 bases and J by 9 bases, leaving 12 bases between them. The CDR3 DNA reads as TGTGCCAGCAGTGCCCCCTCGGCTGAGCAGTTCTTC. Protein sequence: CASSAPSAEQFF.

The chain combines TRBV9 with TRBJ1-4; D possibly corresponds to TRBD1 (5 bases). Per the germline V gene, CDR1 is SGDLS and CDR2 is YYNGEE. The V end lost 6 bases, the J end lost 8 bases, and 17 bases lay between the germline ends. The CDR3 spans 14 residues. The CDR3 spells CASTLGDGGEKLFF. The CDR3 DNA sequence: TGTGCCAGCACCCTGGGGGACGGGGGAGAAAAACTGTTTTTT.

This clone was seen a single time. The V call is TRBV18, the J call TRBJ2-7; 8 positions match TRBD1. This CDR3 contains 14 residues. The ends lost 6 bases at V and 0 bases at J; junction bases unmatched: 4. Germline V lookup: CDR1 KGHSH, CDR2 LQKENI. The CDR3 region is CASSLDRGSYEQYF. For the CDR3, the DNA is TGTGCCAGCTCCCTTGACAGGGGCTCCTACGAGCAGTACTTC.

The V call is TRBV5-4, the J call TRBJ2-3; D may be TRBD1 (6 bases). Germline loops: CDR1 SGHNT, CDR2 YYREEE (reference sequence). The ends were cut back, 9 bases at V and 4 bases at J, with 18 bases in the middle. The CDR3 length is 14 residues. CDR3 sequence (DNA): TGTGCCAACCAACAGGGAGTGGAGGCAGATACGCAGTATTTT. Translating it yields CANQQGVEADTQYF.